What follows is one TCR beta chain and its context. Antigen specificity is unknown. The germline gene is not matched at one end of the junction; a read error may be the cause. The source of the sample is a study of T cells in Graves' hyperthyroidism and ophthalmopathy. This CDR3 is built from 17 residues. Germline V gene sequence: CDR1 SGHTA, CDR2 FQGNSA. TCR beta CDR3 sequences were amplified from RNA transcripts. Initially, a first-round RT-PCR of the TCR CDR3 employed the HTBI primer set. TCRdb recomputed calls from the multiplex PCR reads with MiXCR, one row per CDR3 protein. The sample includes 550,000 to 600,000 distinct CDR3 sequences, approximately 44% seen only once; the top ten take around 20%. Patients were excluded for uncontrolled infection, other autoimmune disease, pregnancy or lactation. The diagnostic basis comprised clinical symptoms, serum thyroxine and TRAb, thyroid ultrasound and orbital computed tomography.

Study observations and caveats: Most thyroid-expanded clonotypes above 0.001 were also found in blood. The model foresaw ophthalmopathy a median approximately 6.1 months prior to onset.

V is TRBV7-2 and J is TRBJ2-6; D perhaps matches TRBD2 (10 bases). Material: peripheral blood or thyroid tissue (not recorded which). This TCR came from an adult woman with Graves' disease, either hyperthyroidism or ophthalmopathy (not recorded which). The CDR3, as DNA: TGTGCCAGCAGCCAAAACAGGGGGCTAGCGGGGGCCTACGTCCTGACTTTC. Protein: CASSQNRGLAGAYVLTF.